Sequencing of this T cell receptor (beta chain) was carried out in a study of cytomegalovirus exposure and HLA in healthy donors. Nominally healthy donors provided the samples, though records likely missed some immune exposures. This PCR relied on a set of 60 Vbeta primers and 13 Jbeta primers. The method was immunoSEQ multiplex PCR; TCRdb's version includes in-frame clones alone and lacks a portion of them. The repertoire holds approximately 76,000 clones, with 65% to 80% as singletons. Note on this clone: Its antigen is still unknown.

Study results and caveats: The HLA-A and HLA-B alleles of most subjects were reportedly predicted accurately from TCR beta sequences. The only immune exposure information that was available was CMV serostatus.

Trimming shortened V by 3 bases and J by 6 bases, and 14 bases separated the two germline ends. In germline, CDR1 is MDHEN, CDR2 SYDVKM. This CDR3 contains 14 residues. J is TRBJ1-2 and V is TRBV28, with a tentative D call TRBD1 (5 bases). Specimen: PBMCs. The source is a young man in good health and CMV-seronegative. CDR3 amino acids: CASSFWQGGNGYTF. CDR3 DNA sequence: TGTGCCAGCAGTTTCTGGCAGGGTGGGAATGGCTACACCTTC.